Below are 10 T cell receptor beta chains sequenced from a single sample in a study of early T cells in non-severe SARS-CoV-2 infection. TCRdb ran MiXCR on the 5' RACE reads and lists one entry per CDR3 protein. The table has some 67,000 distinct CDR3 sequences, 13% seen once; the top ten hold about 5.2%. Sequenced sample: whole blood. These receptors were taken from an adult who was a healthcare worker with PCR-confirmed SARS-CoV-2 infection or an uninfected control (not recorded which).

This clonotype was seen repeatedly, ten times or more. This chain joins TRBV24-1 and TRBJ2-1; 13 bases are a match to TRBD2. V lost 10 bases to trimming and J lost 0 bases; unmatched junction nucleotides: 17. Germline assignment: CDR1 KGHDR and CDR2 SFDVKD. The CDR3 is 20 amino acids. CDR3 DNA sequence: TGTGCCACGCAAAGCTCCACTCCACTAGCGGGAGGGAGCTCCTACAATGAGCAGTTCTTC. Translated, it gives CATQSSTPLAGGSSYNEQFF.

The gene calls are TRBV20-1 and TRBJ2-7; D remains ambiguous. V was cut by 3 bases and J by 0 bases, with 18 bases left in between. The CDR3 spans 16 residues. CDR1 and CDR2 (germline): DFQATT, SNEGSKA (reference sequence). CDR3: CSARAVLGGYSYEQYF. The CDR3 DNA follows: TGCAGTGCTAGGGCCGTCTTGGGCGGATACTCCTACGAGCAGTACTTC.

This clonotype has ten or more counts. The gene calls are TRBV6-6 and TRBJ1-5, with D tentatively TRBD1 (6 bases). V was cut by 1 base and J by 6 bases, with 13 bases left in between. The CDR3 covers 15 residues. Looked up from germline, CDR1 is MNHNY and CDR2 is SVGAGI (reference sequence). The CDR3 nucleotides read TGTGCCAGCAGTTACTGGGGGGCAGGAAGTCAGCCCCAGCATTTT. This gives the protein CASSYWGAGSQPQHF.

This clonotype was counted only a few times. The CDR3 loop is CASSYGQGVTGANVLTF. Written as DNA, the CDR3 is TGTGCCAGCAGTTATGGACAGGGGGTAACTGGGGCCAACGTCCTGACTTTC. The chain links TRBV11-2 to TRBJ2-6, with TRBD1 identical over 10 bases. The junction had 7 bases not matched to a gene; V was cut back by 6 bases and J by 2 bases. The CDR3 covers 17 residues. CDR1 and CDR2 (germline): SGHAT, FQNNGV. Complete variable domain (other parts from reference TRBV11-2 and TRBJ2-6): EAGVAQSPRYKIIEKRQSVAFWCNPISGHATLYWYQQILGQGPKLLIQFQNNGVVDDSQLPKDRFSAERLKGVDSTLKIQPAKLEDSAVYLCASSYGQGVTGANVLTFGAGSRLTVL.

The gene calls are TRBV12-3 or TRBV12-4 and TRBJ2-1; a weak D match, TRBD1 (5 bases). The CDR3 sequence is 12 residues long. Trimming stripped 3 bases from V and 7 bases from J, with 7 bases between. The CDR3 region has the DNA TGTGCCAGCAGTTTCAGGGTTAATGAGCAGTTCTTC. This sequence encodes CASSFRVNEQFF.

There are many counts of this clonotype. The chain couples TRBV7-2 to TRBJ2-5; 9 nucleotides agree with TRBD2. Germline trimming cut 5 bases from V and 5 bases from J; bases unmatched to any gene: 6. The CDR3 spans 14 residues. Germline CDR1 reads SGHTA; CDR2 reads FQGNSA. CDR3 region: CASSPGLASETQYF. In DNA form, the CDR3 reads TGTGCCAGCAGCCCGGGACTAGCTTCGGAGACCCAGTACTTC.

This clonotype was seen at least ten times. The chain combines TRBV2 with TRBJ2-7; D perhaps matches TRBD2 (6 bases). V was trimmed by 6 bases and J by 0 bases, leaving 15 bases between them. The CDR3 runs to 15 residues. CDR1 and CDR2 from the germline V gene are SNHLY and FYNNEI. The CDR3 here is CASSESGGPSYEQYF. The CDR3 DNA reads as TGTGCCAGCAGCGAGAGTGGAGGGCCCTCCTACGAGCAGTACTTC.

In its sample, this clonotype was seen many times. The genes are TRBV12-3 or TRBV12-4 and TRBJ2-1, with TRBD2 identical over 7 bases. With V trimmed by 5 bases and J by 5 bases, 6 bases remained unmatched. The CDR3 covers 14 residues. This CDR3 is CASSPSGADNEQFF. Here the CDR3 DNA reads TGTGCCAGCAGTCCAAGCGGGGCGGACAATGAGCAGTTCTTC.

This clonotype was observed many times. The chain has TRBV20-1 and TRBJ2-7; maybe TRBD1 (5 bases). The CDR3 is 14 amino acids. The germline V gene has CDR1 DFQATT and CDR2 SNEGSKA (reference sequence). Trimming removed 6 bases from V and 3 bases from J, with 18 bases in between. CDR3 sequence reads: CSAREGAVIYEQYF. DNA of the CDR3: TGCAGTGCGCGAGAAGGGGCGGTTATCTACGAGCAGTACTTC.

The gene calls are TRBV4-3 and TRBJ2-5; TRBD2 aligns across 7 bases. This CDR3 contains 15 residues. With 1 base clipped from V and 3 bases from J, the junction kept 5 bases outside the gene matches. The germline CDR1 and CDR2 sequences are LGHNA and YSLEER. CDR3 amino acids: CASSQVWEGKETQYF. Here the CDR3 DNA reads TGCGCCAGCAGCCAAGTTTGGGAGGGTAAAGAGACCCAGTACTTC.